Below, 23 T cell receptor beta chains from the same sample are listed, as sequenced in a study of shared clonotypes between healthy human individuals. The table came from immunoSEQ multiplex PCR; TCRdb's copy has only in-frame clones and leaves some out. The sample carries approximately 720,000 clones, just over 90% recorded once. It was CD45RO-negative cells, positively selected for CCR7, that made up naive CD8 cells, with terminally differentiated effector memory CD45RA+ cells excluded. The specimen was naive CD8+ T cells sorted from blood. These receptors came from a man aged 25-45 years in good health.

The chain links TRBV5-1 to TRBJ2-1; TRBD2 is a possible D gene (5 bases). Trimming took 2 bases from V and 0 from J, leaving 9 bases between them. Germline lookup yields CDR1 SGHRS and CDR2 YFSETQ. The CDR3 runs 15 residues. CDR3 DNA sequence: TGCGCCAGCAGCTTAGAAGGGAGCTCCTACAATGAGCAGTTCTTC. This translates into CASSLEGSSYNEQFF.

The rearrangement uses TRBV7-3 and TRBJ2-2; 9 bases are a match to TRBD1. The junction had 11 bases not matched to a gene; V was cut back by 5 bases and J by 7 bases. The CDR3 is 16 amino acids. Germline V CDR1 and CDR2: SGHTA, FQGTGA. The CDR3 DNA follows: TGTGCCAGCAGCGGATCCGGGACAGGGACGGTCGGGGAGCTGTTTTTT. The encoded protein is CASSGSGTGTVGELFF.

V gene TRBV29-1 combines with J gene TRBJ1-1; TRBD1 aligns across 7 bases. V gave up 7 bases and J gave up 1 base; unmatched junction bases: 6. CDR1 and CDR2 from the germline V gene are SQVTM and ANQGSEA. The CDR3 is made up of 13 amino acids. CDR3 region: CSADREENTEAFF. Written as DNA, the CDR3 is TGCAGCGCAGACAGGGAGGAGAACACTGAAGCTTTCTTT.

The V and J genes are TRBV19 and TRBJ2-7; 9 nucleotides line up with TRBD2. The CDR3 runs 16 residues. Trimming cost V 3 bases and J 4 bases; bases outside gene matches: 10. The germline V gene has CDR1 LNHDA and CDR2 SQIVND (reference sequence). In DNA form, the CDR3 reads TGTGCCAGTAGTATGGAGCTAGCGGGAAGAATATACGAGCAGTACTTC. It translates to CASSMELAGRIYEQYF.

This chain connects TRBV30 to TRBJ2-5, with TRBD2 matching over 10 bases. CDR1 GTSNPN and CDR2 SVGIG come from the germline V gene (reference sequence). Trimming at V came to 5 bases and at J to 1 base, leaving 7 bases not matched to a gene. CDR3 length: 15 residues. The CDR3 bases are TGTGCCTGGGTGGGGACTAGCGAACTCCAAGAGACCCAGTACTTC. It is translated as CAWVGTSELQETQYF.

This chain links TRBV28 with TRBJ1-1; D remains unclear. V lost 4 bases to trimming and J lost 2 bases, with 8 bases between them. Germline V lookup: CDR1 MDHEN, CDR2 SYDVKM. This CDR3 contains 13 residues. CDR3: CASSSPSNTEAFF. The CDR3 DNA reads TGTGCCAGCAGTTCCCCCAGTAACACTGAAGCTTTCTTT. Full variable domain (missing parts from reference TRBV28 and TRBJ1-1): DVKVTQSSRYLVKRTGEKVFLECVQDMDHENMFWYRQDPGLGLRLIYFSYDVKMKEKGDIPEGYSVSREKKERFSLILESASTNQTSMYLCASSSPSNTEAFFGQGTRLTVV.

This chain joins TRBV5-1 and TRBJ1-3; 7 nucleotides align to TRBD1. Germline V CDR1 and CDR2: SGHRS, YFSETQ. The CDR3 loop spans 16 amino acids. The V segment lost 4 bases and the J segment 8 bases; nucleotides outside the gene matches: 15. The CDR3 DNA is TGCGCCAGCAGCGCTGACACGACAGGGCGGGAGGACACCATATATTTT. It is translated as CASSADTTGREDTIYF.

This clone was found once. The CDR3 DNA is TGTGCCAGCAGCTTGAGGGGGCGCGGCACAGATACGCAGTATTTT. Translating it yields CASSLRGRGTDTQYF. The chain is built from TRBV7-6 and TRBJ2-3; 7 nucleotides agree with TRBD1. V dropped 3 bases and J dropped 1; count of bases not matched to a gene: 4. CDR1 is SGHVS, CDR2 FNYEAQ, per germline. CDR3 size: 15 residues.

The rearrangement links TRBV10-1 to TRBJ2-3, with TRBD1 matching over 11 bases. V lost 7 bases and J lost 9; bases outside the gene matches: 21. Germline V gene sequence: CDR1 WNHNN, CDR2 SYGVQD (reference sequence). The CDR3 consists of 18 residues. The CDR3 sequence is CASTSTRGQGANLGTQYF. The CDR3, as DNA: TGCGCCAGCACCTCAACCCGCGGACAGGGGGCAAATCTGGGGACGCAGTATTTT.

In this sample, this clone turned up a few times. The CDR3 sequence is CASSVHSGEYQETQYF. The CDR3 bases are TGTGCCAGTAGTGTACATAGCGGAGAGTACCAAGAGACCCAGTACTTC. J is TRBJ2-5 and V is TRBV19, with D possibly matching TRBD2 (6 bases). Germline values: CDR1 LNHDA, CDR2 SQIVND (reference sequence). The CDR3 length is 16 residues. V was clipped by 5 bases and J by 0 bases, with 16 bases between them.

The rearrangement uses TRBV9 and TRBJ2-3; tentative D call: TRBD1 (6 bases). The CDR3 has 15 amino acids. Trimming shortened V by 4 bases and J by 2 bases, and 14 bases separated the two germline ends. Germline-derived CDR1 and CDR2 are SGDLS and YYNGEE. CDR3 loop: CASSQGGTITDTQYF. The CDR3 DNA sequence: TGTGCCAGCAGCCAAGGGGGAACCATCACAGATACGCAGTATTTT. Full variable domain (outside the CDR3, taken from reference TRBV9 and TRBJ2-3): DSGVTQTPKHLITATGQRVTLRCSPRSGDLSVYWYQQSLDQGLQFLIQYYNGEERAKGNILERFSAQQFPDLHSELNLSSLELGDSALYFCASSQGGTITDTQYFGPGTRLTVL.

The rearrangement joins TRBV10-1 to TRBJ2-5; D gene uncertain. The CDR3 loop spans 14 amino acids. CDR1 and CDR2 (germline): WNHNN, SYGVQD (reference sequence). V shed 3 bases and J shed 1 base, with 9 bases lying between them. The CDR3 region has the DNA TGCGCCAGCAGTGAATCTGGGTCCCAAGAGACCCAGTACTTC. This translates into CASSESGSQETQYF.

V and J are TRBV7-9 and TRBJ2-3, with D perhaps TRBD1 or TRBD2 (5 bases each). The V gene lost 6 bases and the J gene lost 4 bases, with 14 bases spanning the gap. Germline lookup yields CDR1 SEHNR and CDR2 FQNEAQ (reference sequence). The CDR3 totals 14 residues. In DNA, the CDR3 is TGTGCCAGCAGTTTACTAGGGGCTTCAGATACGCAGTATTTT. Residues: CASSLLGASDTQYF.

The CDR3 is CASSQDQFWETQYF. The CDR3 DNA is TGCGCCAGCAGCCAAGATCAATTCTGGGAGACCCAGTACTTC. This chain joins TRBV4-3 and TRBJ2-5; D unresolved. The CDR3 is 14 residues long. V lost 0 bases to trimming and J lost 5 bases, with 10 bases between them. Germline CDR1 is LGHNA and CDR2 is YSLEER.

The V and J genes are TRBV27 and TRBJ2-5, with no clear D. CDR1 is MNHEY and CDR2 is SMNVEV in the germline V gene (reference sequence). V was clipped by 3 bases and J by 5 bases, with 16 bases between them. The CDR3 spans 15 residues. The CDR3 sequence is CASSFGAQQGETQYF. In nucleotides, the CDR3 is TGTGCCAGCAGTTTCGGAGCCCAACAAGGGGAGACCCAGTACTTC.

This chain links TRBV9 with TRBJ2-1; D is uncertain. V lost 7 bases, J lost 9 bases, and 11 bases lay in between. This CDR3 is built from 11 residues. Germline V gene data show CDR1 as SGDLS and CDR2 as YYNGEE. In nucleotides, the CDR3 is TGTGCCAGCGGGCTTAGTGGTGAGCAGTTCTTC. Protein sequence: CASGLSGEQFF.

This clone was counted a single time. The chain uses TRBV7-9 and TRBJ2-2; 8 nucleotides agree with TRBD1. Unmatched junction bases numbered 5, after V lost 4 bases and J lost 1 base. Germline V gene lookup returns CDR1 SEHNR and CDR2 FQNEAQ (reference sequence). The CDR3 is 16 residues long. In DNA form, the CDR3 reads TGTGCCAGCAGCTGGACAGGGTTTGTGAACACCGGGGAGCTGTTTTTT. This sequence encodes CASSWTGFVNTGELFF.

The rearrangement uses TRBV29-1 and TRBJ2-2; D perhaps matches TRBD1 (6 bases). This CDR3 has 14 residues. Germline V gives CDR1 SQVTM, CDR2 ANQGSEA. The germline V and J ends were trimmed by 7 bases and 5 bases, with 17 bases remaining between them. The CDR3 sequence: CSARQEAGTGELFF. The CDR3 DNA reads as TGCAGCGCGAGACAGGAGGCCGGGACCGGGGAGCTGTTTTTT.

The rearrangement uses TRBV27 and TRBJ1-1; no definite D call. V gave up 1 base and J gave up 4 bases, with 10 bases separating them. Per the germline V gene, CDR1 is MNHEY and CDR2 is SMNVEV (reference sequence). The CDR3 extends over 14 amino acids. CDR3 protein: CASSLFRSPTEAFF. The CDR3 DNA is TGTGCCAGCAGTTTATTCAGGAGTCCCACTGAAGCTTTCTTT.

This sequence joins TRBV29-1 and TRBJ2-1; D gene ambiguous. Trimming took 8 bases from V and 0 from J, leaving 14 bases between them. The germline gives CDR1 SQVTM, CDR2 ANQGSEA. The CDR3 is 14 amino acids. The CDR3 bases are TGCAGCTTGGAACCCCTGAGCTCCTACAATGAGCAGTTCTTC. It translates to CSLEPLSSYNEQFF.

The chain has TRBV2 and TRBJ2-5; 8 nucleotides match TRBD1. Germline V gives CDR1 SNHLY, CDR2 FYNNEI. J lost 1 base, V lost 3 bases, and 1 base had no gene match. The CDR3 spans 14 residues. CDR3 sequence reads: CASSEDRAQETQYF. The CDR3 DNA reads TGTGCCAGCAGTGAGGACAGGGCCCAAGAGACCCAGTACTTC.

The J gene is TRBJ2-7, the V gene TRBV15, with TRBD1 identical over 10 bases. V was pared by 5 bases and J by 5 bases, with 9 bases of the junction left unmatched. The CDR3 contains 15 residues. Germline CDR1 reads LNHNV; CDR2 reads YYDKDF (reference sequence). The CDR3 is CATSGRRDRGHEQYF. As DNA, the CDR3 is TGTGCCACCAGCGGACGCCGGGACAGGGGCCACGAGCAGTACTTC.

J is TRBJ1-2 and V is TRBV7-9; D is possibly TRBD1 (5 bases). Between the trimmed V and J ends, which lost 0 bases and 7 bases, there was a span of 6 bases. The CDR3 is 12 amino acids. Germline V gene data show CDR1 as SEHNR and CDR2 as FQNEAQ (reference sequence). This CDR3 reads CASSLAGVGYTF. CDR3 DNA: TGTGCCAGCAGCTTAGCAGGGGTTGGCTACACCTTC.